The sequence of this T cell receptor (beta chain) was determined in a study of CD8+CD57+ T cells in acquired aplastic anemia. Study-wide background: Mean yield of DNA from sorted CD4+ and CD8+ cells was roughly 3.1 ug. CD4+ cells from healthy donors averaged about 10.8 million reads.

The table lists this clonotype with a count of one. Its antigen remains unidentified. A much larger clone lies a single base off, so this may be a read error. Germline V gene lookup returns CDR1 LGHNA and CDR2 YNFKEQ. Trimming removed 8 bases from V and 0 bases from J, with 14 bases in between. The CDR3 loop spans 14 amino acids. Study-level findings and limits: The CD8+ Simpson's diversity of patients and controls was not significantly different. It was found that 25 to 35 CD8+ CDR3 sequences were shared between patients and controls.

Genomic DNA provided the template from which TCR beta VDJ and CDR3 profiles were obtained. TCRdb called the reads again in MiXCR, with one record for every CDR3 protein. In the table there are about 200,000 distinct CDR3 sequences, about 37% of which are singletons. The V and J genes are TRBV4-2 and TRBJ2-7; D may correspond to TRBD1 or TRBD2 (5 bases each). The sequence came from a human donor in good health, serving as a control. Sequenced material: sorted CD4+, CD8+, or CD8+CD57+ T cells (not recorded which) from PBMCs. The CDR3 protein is CASSRGRSSYEQYF. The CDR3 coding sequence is TGTGCCAGCTCGAGGGGCCGAAGCTCCTACGAGCAGTACTTC.